These T cell receptor beta chains were read from a single sample in a study of beta chain features in type 1 diabetes. Measured with immunoSEQ multiplex PCR; TCRdb has only the in-frame clones, and not every one. The repertoire has over 600,000 clones, under 15% of them found once; the top ten carry more than 0.1%. Sequencing was performed on naive CD4+ T cells from blood. Source of these receptors: a man aged 25 to 40 with type 1 diabetes. Each CDR3 is given with its conserved first and last residue. The D gene is left open where the match is weak. Rows give clone size only sometimes, using once, few, many, or a class for an expanded clone.

cdr3_nt cdr3_aa j_call clone_size v_call d_call
TGTGCCTGGGGACAGGGTGACCAGCCCCAGCATTTT CAWGQGDQPQHF TRBJ1-5 few TRBV30 TRBD1
TGTGCCAGCAGCGTAGGGCAGGGGAACTATGGCTACACCTTC CASSVGQGNYGYTF TRBJ1-2 NA TRBV9 NA
TGTGCCAGCAGCTTGACTAGCGGACGCACAGATACGCAGTATTTT CASSLTSGRTDTQYF TRBJ2-3 NA TRBV11-3 TRBD2
TGTGCCAGCAGGGGAGGCCTCTCAAGGGCCGGGGAGCTGTTTTTT CASRGGLSRAGELFF TRBJ2-2 few TRBV6-4 NA
TGCAGCGGAGGTTACAGGGGCAACTATGGCTACACCTTC CSGGYRGNYGYTF TRBJ1-2 NA TRBV29-1 TRBD1
TGTGCCACCAGCAGACCGCTACAACGGGTTGCCGGGGAGCTGTTTTTT CATSRPLQRVAGELFF TRBJ2-2 few TRBV15 NA
TGTGCCAGCAGTGGACAGGGGGCGGGGATGGAGCAGTACTTC CASSGQGAGMEQYF TRBJ2-5 few TRBV25-1 TRBD1
TGTGCCAGCAGCGGGTGGGGCGGAAGCAATGAGCAGTTCTTC CASSGWGGSNEQFF TRBJ2-1 NA TRBV7-2 NA
TGCGCCAGCAGCCAAGGACGGGGGAGTTCCTCCTACAATGAGCAGTTCTTC CASSQGRGSSSYNEQFF TRBJ2-1 few TRBV4-3 NA
TGTGCCAGCAGCGCTAACTATGGCTACACCTTC CASSANYGYTF TRBJ1-2 NA TRBV5-4 NA
TGTGCCAGCAGCCACCAGCGGGGGGGAGAGACCCAGTACTTC CASSHQRGGETQYF TRBJ2-5 few TRBV5-4 TRBD2
TGTGCCACCAGCAGCGGGGGGCCGTCTTACAATGAGCAGTTCTTC CATSSGGPSYNEQFF TRBJ2-1 few TRBV15 NA
TGTGCCAGCAGTACCCAGGGGTTTGCTGGGGCCAACGTCCTGACTTTC CASSTQGFAGANVLTF TRBJ2-6 NA TRBV2 NA
TGTGCCAGCAGTTTATCGGGGTCGAGGGGCAATCAGCCCCAGCATTTT CASSLSGSRGNQPQHF TRBJ1-5 NA TRBV27 NA
TGTGCCAGCAGCGCAGGGGACTACTCCCCAGAGACCCAGTACTTC CASSAGDYSPETQYF TRBJ2-5 NA TRBV9 NA
TGTGCCTGGGGGGCGCCGGGACAGGCGCATTCACCCCTCCACTTT CAWGAPGQAHSPLHF TRBJ1-6 many TRBV30 TRBD1
TGTGCCAGCTCCACAATCCGACAGGGGAGAACAACTAATGAAAAACTGTTTTTT CASSTIRQGRTTNEKLFF TRBJ1-4 NA TRBV7-9 TRBD1
TGTGCCAGCTCACGGGACAATCAGCCCCAGCATTTT CASSRDNQPQHF TRBJ1-5 NA TRBV27 NA
TGTGCCAGCAGCTTTGACGGCGGCGGTTCAACTTACGAGCAGTACTTC CASSFDGGGSTYEQYF TRBJ2-7 NA TRBV7-2 NA
TGTGCCAGCAGCGTAGACTTCGACAGATACGCAAAACTGTTTTTT CASSVDFDRYAKLFF TRBJ1-4 NA TRBV9 NA
TGTGCCAGCAGCCTCCCGGGACAGGGAAACATTCAGTACTTC CASSLPGQGNIQYF TRBJ2-4 many TRBV14 TRBD1
TGCGCCAGCAGCGGCGGGACAGGGGCTAATGAAAAACTGTTTTTT CASSGGTGANEKLFF TRBJ1-4 NA TRBV5-1 TRBD1
TGCAGCGTTGTCACGAGCTCCTACGAGCAGTACTTC CSVVTSSYEQYF TRBJ2-7 NA TRBV29-1 NA
TGTGCCAGCAGCGGTTACAATGAGCAGTTCTTC CASSGYNEQFF TRBJ2-1 few TRBV13 NA
TGTGCCAGTTATCTATCGGGGACAGATACGCAGTATTTT CASYLSGTDTQYF TRBJ2-3 NA TRBV19 NA
TGTGCCAGCAGCTTAGCAGCGGGGGGGTACAATGAGCAGTTCTTC CASSLAAGGYNEQFF TRBJ2-1 NA TRBV7-2 TRBD2
TGTGCCAGCAGCCCCTCACCCGGGACAGATAATTCACCCCTCCACTTT CASSPSPGTDNSPLHF TRBJ1-6 NA TRBV9 TRBD1
TGTGCCAGCAGCGTAACACTATCCTCGAACACCGGGGAGCTGTTTTTT CASSVTLSSNTGELFF TRBJ2-2 NA TRBV9 NA
TGCAGCGTTGTACGCGGGGGGGGCACAGATACGCAGTATTTT CSVVRGGGTDTQYF TRBJ2-3 NA TRBV29-1 TRBD2
TGTGCCAGCAGTGATTTTACCCAGAACAGGGATGAGCAGTTCTTC CASSDFTQNRDEQFF TRBJ2-1 NA TRBV25-1 NA
TGCAGCGTTGAATCCACGGCCCATGAAGCTTTCTTT CSVESTAHEAFF TRBJ1-1 few TRBV29-1 NA
TGTGCCTGGAGCGCCGGGACTAGCGGGGGCAATGAGCAGTTCTTC CAWSAGTSGGNEQFF TRBJ2-1 few TRBV30 TRBD2
TGTGCCTGGAATTCCGGGACACCGATCTCAGCAATCATGGTCTTC CAWNSGTPISAIMVF TRBJ2-1 few TRBV30 NA
TGTGCCAGCAGCTTGGTGACAGGGAATGAGCAGTTCTTC CASSLVTGNEQFF TRBJ2-1 few TRBV5-6 TRBD1
TGTGCCAGCAGCTTAGGGGGCGGCAGCCAAGAGACCCAGTACTTC CASSLGGGSQETQYF TRBJ2-5 NA TRBV7-2 NA
TGTGCCAGCAGTGAAAGGCCCTCACTCGGCGAAAAACTGTTTTTT CASSERPSLGEKLFF TRBJ1-4 NA TRBV2 NA
TGTGCCAGCAGCTATACCGGAGTCACAGATACGCAGTATTTT CASSYTGVTDTQYF TRBJ2-3 NA TRBV7-9 NA
TGTGCCAGCAGTGAAGCGCCGTCTGCCAGGACCCAGTACTTC CASSEAPSARTQYF TRBJ2-5 many TRBV2 NA
TGTGCCAGCTCGCCGGGACAGGGTGCATACGAGCAGTACTTC CASSPGQGAYEQYF TRBJ2-7 NA TRBV18 TRBD1
TGTGCCATCACTTCTAGCGCGCGTACAGATACGCAGTATTTT CAITSSARTDTQYF TRBJ2-3 few TRBV10-3 NA
TGCAGCGTTGCTTGGGCTGGGGCCAACGTCCTGACTTTC CSVAWAGANVLTF TRBJ2-6 few TRBV29-1 NA
TGTGCCAGCAGCTTAGGGGCTAGCGGGGCTGAGCAGTTCTTC CASSLGASGAEQFF TRBJ2-1 few TRBV7-2 TRBD2
TGTGCCAGCAGTGAAGGCGCAGGTAATGAAAAACTGTTTTTT CASSEGAGNEKLFF TRBJ1-4 NA TRBV25-1 NA
TGCAGCGCTTCTGTCGGGGGAAACTCCAATGAGCAGTTCTTC CSASVGGNSNEQFF TRBJ2-1 few TRBV29-1 NA
TGTGCCAGCAGCTTGCCCAGCGATACGCAGTATTTT CASSLPSDTQYF TRBJ2-3 few TRBV5-5 NA
TGCAGCGTTCACGCGGGGGGAGGCACTGAAGCTTTCTTT CSVHAGGGTEAFF TRBJ1-1 few TRBV29-1 NA
TGTGCCAGCAGCCCCCTCCGGAGGGCAGACCAGGACAGCTCCTACGAGCAGTACTTC CASSPLRRADQDSSYEQYF TRBJ2-7 few TRBV7-6 NA
TGTGCCAGCAGCCCAGCTAGCGGGGGGCACACAGATACGCAGTATTTT CASSPASGGHTDTQYF TRBJ2-3 NA TRBV4-2 TRBD2
TGTGCCAGCAGCTTAAAGGGAGACGAGCAGTACTTC CASSLKGDEQYF TRBJ2-7 NA TRBV5-4 NA
TGTGCCAGCAGCCGTCGGGAACTCGGAGAGACCCAGTACTTC CASSRRELGETQYF TRBJ2-5 few TRBV7-2 NA
TGCGCCAGCACCCCGGGACAGAGCTCCTACAATGAGCAGTTCTTC CASTPGQSSYNEQFF TRBJ2-1 few TRBV5-1 TRBD1
TGTGCCAGCAGCGACGGGACTCAGGATCAGCCCCAGCATTTT CASSDGTQDQPQHF TRBJ1-5 NA TRBV9 NA